This T cell receptor beta chain is from a study of persistence of HIV-infected CD4 T cells. Study-wide context: CD4+ T cells responding to CMV or HIV-1 Gag were isolated.

In the case of this clone: Its antigen is unidentified.

The immunoSEQ assay was version 4, run in survey mode. Clones were read by immunoSEQ multiplex PCR, and TCRdb kept only the in-frame ones, dropping some. The sample has 25,000 to 30,000 clones; roughly 86% are singletons. Findings and limits, study-wide: The rare CMV-responding cells with HIV-1 proviruses were not separately TCR-sequenced.

Lysates of CMV-infected fibroblasts at around 9.9 ug/mL stimulated these cells. Sorted nonresponding memory CD4+ T cells were CD40L-negative, CD69-negative, CD45RO-high. Donors were HIV-1-infected adults who began suppressive ART during chronic infection. CD4+ T cell counts exceeded 400 cells/uL; CMV serology was positive. CDR3 length: 15 amino acids. The germline CDR1 and CDR2 sequences are SNHLY and FYNNEI. Trimming removed 2 bases from V and 6 bases from J, with 11 bases in between. The input for sequencing was CD4+ T cells sorted from PBMCs after roughly 18-hour stimulation, taken from a patient who received antiretroviral therapy. The receptor comes from an adult man with HIV who was CMV-seropositive. The J gene is TRBJ1-6, the V gene TRBV2; possible D gene TRBD1, 5 bases. CDR3 nucleotide sequence: TGTGCCAGCAGTGAAACGGACACCAGTAATTCACCCCTCCACTTT. Its translation is CASSETDTSNSPLHF.